Sequencing of this T cell receptor (beta chain) was carried out in a study of blood T cell repertoires in COVID-19. This clone was detected once. Germline V gene lookup returns CDR1 LNHDA and CDR2 SQIVND (reference sequence). CDR3 length: 16 amino acids. V was shortened by 5 bases and J by 7 bases, with 20 bases between the two germline ends. TCRdb's copy holds only in-frame clones and misses some; the assay was immunoSEQ multiplex PCR. The repertoire consists of some 230,000 clones, with around 83% occurring once and the leading ten covering roughly 10%. The J gene is TRBJ1-4, the V gene TRBV19; no clear D. The receptor was derived from a woman in her forties or fifties with COVID-19, enrolled during active disease. The specimen sequenced was peripheral blood. CDR3 DNA sequence: TGTGCCAGTAGTGCCCACGGACTGTCCTCTGGTGAAAAACTGTTTTTT. It specifies CASSAHGLSSGEKLFF.